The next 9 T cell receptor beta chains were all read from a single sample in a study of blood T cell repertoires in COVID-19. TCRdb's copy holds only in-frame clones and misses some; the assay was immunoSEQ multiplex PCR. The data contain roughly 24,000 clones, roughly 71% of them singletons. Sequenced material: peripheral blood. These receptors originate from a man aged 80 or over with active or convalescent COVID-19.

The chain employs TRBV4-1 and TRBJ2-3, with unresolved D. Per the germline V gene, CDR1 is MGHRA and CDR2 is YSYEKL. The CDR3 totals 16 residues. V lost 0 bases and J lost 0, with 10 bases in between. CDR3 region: CASSQDGGASTDTQYF. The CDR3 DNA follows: TGCGCCAGCAGCCAAGATGGCGGAGCTAGCACAGATACGCAGTATTTT.

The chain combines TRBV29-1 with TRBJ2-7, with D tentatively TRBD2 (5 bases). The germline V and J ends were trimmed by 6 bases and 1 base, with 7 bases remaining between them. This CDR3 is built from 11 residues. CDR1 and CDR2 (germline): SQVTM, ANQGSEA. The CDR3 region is CSVGLSYEQYF. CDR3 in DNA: TGCAGCGTAGGACTTTCCTACGAGCAGTACTTC.

The CDR3 coding sequence is TGTGCCAGCAGCCCCGGGTCTGAAGCTTTCTTT. Encoded protein: CASSPGSEAFF. The rearrangement joins TRBV12-3 or TRBV12-4 to TRBJ1-1; D gene unclear. The CDR3 has 11 residues. V was pared by 6 bases and J by 6 bases, with 8 bases between.

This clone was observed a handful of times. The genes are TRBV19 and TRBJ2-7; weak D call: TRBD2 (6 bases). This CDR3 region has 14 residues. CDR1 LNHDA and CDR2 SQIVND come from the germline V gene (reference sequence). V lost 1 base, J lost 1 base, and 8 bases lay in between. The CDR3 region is CASSIVAGSYEQYF. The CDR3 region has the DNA TGTGCCAGTAGTATAGTGGCGGGGTCCTACGAGCAGTACTTC.

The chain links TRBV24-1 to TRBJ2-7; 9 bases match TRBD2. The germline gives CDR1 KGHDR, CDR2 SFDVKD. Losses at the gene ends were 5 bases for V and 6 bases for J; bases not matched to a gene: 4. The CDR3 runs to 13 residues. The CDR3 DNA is TGTGCCACCAGTGCAGCGGGGGGTTCCGAGCAGTACTTC. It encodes CATSAAGGSEQYF.

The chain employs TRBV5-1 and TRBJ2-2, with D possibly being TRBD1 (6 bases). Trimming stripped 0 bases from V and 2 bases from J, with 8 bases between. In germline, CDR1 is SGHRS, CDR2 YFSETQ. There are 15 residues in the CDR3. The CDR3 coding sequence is TGCGCCAGCAGCTTGGGGGGACACAACACCGGGGAGCTGTTTTTT. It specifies CASSLGGHNTGELFF.

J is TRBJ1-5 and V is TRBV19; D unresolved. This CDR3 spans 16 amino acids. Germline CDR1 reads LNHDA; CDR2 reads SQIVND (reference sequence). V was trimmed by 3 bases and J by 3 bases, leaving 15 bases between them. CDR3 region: CASSIPQQIVNQPQHF. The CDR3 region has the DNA TGTGCCAGTAGTATCCCACAACAGATCGTCAATCAGCCCCAGCATTTT. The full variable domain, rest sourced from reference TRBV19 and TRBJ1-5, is DGGITQSPKYLFRKEGQNVTLSCEQNLNHDAMYWYRQDPGQGLRLIYYSQIVNDFQKGDIAEGYSVSREKKESFPLTVTSAQKNPTAFYLCASSIPQQIVNQPQHFGDGTRLSIL.

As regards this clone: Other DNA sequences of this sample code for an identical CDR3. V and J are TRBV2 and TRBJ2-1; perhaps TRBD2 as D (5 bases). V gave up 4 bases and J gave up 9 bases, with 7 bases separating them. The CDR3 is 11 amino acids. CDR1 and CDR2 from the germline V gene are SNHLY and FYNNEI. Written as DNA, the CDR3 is TGTGCCAGCAGTGGTCGGGGTGAGCAGTTCTTC. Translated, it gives CASSGRGEQFF.

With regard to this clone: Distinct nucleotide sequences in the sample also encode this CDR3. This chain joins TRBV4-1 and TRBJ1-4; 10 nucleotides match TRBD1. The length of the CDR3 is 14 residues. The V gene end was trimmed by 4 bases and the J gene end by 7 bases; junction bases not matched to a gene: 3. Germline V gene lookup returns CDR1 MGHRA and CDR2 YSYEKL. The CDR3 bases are TGCGCCAGCAGCCTCGGGACAGGGGTTGAAAAACTGTTTTTT. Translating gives CASSLGTGVEKLFF.